This entry lists 5 T cell receptor beta chains sequenced from one sample in a study of human T cells and chemical hapten exposure. MiXCR, run by TCRdb on the RACE reads, gives a single entry per CDR3 protein. This table has a few hundred thousand distinct CDR3 sequences, more than 6.5% appearing once. Time point defined: pre-sensitization, week 0. Treatment described: therapeutic diphenylcyclopropenone sensitization with weekly scalp DPC. The input for sequencing was whole blood, taken in connection with sensitization to the hapten diphenylcyclopropenone (DPC). All receptors derive from a woman between 40 and 55 years old with alopecia areata. Some clones in this sample may be carry-over from other donors' samples.

V and J are TRBV28 and TRBJ2-3; a possible D gene is TRBD1 (5 bases). Germline CDR1 is MDHEN and CDR2 is SYDVKM. The CDR3 is 13 residues long. V shed 3 bases and J shed 4 bases, with 8 bases lying between them. CDR3 sequence (DNA): TGTGCCAGCAGTTTCGTGGGGCCAGATACGCAGTATTTT. Translating it yields CASSFVGPDTQYF.

V usage is TRBV9 and J usage is TRBJ2-3; 9 nucleotides match TRBD2. Germline CDR1 is SGDLS and CDR2 is YYNGEE. V trimming: 4 bases; J trimming: 5 bases; junction bases outside the gene matches: 8. The CDR3 runs to 15 residues. The CDR3 sequence: CASSRSVAGEDTQYF. CDR3 coding DNA: TGTGCCAGCAGCCGTAGCGTAGCGGGAGAAGATACGCAGTATTTT.

This clonotype appeared a few times. V and J are TRBV5-1 and TRBJ2-3; 7 bases are a match to TRBD2. The germline gives CDR1 SGHRS, CDR2 YFSETQ. The CDR3 spans 14 residues. V lost 8 bases and J lost 4; bases outside the gene matches: 10. The CDR3: CASSPGREADTQYF. The CDR3 DNA reads TGCGCCAGTTCCCCAGGACGGGAGGCAGATACGCAGTATTTT.

This clonotype was seen repeatedly, ten times or more. This sequence joins TRBV6-6 and TRBJ2-7, with D unresolved. The CDR3 is 12 amino acids. Germline CDR1 MNHNY, CDR2 SVGAGI (reference sequence). The V end was cut by 2 bases, the J end by 5 bases, with 7 bases between. CDR3 region: CASSYIRDEQYF. The CDR3 DNA reads TGTGCCAGCAGTTACATTAGAGACGAGCAGTACTTC.

This clonotype has a handful of counts. CDR3 nucleotide sequence: TGTGCCAGCAGCCAAGTGAGGTACGAGCAGTACTTC. It encodes CASSQVRYEQYF. The V gene is TRBV14, the J gene TRBJ2-7; D not resolved. With 1 base removed from V and 4 bases from J, the gap between germline ends came to 5 bases. Germline V gene lookup returns CDR1 SGHDN and CDR2 FVKESK. CDR3 length: 12 amino acids.